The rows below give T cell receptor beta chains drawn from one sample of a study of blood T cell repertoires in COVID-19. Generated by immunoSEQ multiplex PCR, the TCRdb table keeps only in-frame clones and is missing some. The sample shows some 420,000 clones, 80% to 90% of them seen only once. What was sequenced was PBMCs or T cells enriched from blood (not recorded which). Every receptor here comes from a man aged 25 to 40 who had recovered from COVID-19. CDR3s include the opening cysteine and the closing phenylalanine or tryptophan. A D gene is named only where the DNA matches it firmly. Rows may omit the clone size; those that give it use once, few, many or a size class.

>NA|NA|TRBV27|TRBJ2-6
TGTGCCAGCAGTTTGAACTCCGTCTCTGGGGCCAACGTCCTGACTTTC
CASSLNSVSGANVLTF
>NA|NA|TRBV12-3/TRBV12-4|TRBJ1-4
TGTGCCAGCAGAACAAATGAAAAACTGTTTTTT
CASRTNEKLFF
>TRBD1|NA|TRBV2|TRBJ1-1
TGTGCCAGCAGTGTGGGGACAGGGAGCACTGAAGCTTTCTTT
CASSVGTGSTEAFF
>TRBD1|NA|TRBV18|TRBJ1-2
TGTGCCAGCTCACCGACAGGGGACGGGTTTGGCTACACCTTC
CASSPTGDGFGYTF
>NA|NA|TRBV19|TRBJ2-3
TGTGCCAGTGGGTCCGGGATCGCAGATACGCAGTATTTT
CASGSGIADTQYF
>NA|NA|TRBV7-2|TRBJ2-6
TGTGCCAGCAGCCGGTCAAGAGGGGCCAACGTCCTGACTTTC
CASSRSRGANVLTF
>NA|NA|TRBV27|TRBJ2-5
TGTGCCAGCAGTTCGAGGAGACTACAAGAGACCCAGTACTTC
CASSSRRLQETQYF
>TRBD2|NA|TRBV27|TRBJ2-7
TGTGCCAGCAGTTTACCCCCTCGGGTAGCGGGGGGTACCTACGAGCAGTACTTC
CASSLPPRVAGGTYEQYF
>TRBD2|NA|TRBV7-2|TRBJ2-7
TGTGCCAGCAGCTTTCTAGCGGGAGACCTCTACGAGCAGTACTTC
CASSFLAGDLYEQYF
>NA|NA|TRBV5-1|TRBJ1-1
TGCGCCAGCAGCCCAATTCCGGAGGGTGAAGCTTTCTTT
CASSPIPEGEAFF
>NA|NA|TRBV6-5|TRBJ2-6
TGTGCCAGCAGTTACTCGGGGGGTCCTGGGGCCAACGTCCTGACTTTC
CASSYSGGPGANVLTF
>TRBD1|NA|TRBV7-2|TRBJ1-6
TGTGCCAGCGTGGGACAGGGGAATTCACCCCTCCACTTT
CASVGQGNSPLHF
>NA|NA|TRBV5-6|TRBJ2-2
TGTGCCAGCAGCTTGCCTCCGAACACCGGGGAGCTGTTTTTT
CASSLPPNTGELFF
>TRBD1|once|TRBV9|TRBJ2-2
TGTGCCAGCAGTCGTCCGGGACAGGGATACACCGGGGAGCTGTTTTTT
CASSRPGQGYTGELFF
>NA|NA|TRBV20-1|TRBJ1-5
TGCAGTGCTAGTCACAGGTCACTAAGCAATCAGCCCCAGCATTTT
CSASHRSLSNQPQHF
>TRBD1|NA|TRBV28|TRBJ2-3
TGTGCCAGCGGGGAACCCAGGGGGAGCACAGATACGCAGTATTTT
CASGEPRGSTDTQYF
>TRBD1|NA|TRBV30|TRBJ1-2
TGTGCCTGGAGTGCCGGGACAGGGCCCGGCTACACCTTC
CAWSAGTGPGYTF
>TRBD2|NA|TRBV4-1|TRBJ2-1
TGCGCCAGCAGCCAAGATCGATCTGGGACTAGCGGGATTCCCAATGAGCAGTTCTTC
CASSQDRSGTSGIPNEQFF
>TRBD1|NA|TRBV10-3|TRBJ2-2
TGTGCCATCAGCATAGACAGGGTGGACACCGGGGAGCTGTTTTTT
CAISIDRVDTGELFF
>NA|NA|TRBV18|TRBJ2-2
TGTGCCAGCTCTCCGTCCTTTCTCCGGACATTTAACACCGGGGAGCTGTTTTTT
CASSPSFLRTFNTGELFF
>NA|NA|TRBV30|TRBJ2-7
TGTGCCAGCCCCCTAGGGGGTTCAAAATACGAGCAGTACTTC
CASPLGGSKYEQYF
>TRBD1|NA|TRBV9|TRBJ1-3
TGTGCCAGCAGCGGTACTGGGACAGACTCTGGAAACACCATATATTTT
CASSGTGTDSGNTIYF
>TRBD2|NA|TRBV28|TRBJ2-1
TGTGCCAGCATATCCGGGACTAGAGTCAATGAGCAGTTCTTC
CASISGTRVNEQFF
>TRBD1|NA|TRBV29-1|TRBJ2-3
TGCAGCGTTGGACAGGGGCCAGATACGCAGTATTTT
CSVGQGPDTQYF
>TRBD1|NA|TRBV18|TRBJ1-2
TGTGCCAGCTCACCGGGACAGATCTATGGCTACACCTTC
CASSPGQIYGYTF
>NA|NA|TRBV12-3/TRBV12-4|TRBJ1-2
TGTGCCAGCAGCCTTGGACAGGGCTACACCTTC
CASSLGQGYTF
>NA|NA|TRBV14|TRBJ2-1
TGTGCCAGCAGCCTCGCCGGGTTCTACAATGAGCAGTTCTTC
CASSLAGFYNEQFF
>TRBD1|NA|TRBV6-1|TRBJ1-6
TGTGCCAGCAGTGAACTTCCGGGACAGGGGGGTACCCTCCACTTT
CASSELPGQGGTLHF
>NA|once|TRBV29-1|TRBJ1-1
TGCAGCGTTGAACTACAGGGAGGGTCTGAAGCTTTCTTT
CSVELQGGSEAFF
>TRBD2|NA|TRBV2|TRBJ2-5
TGTGCCAGCAGTGAAGCGGCGGGAGTAGAGACCCAGTACTTC
CASSEAAGVETQYF
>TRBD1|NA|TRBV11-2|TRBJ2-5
TGTGCCAGCAGCTTAGCAAAGAGACAGGGGGCCTACCAAGAGACCCAGTACTTC
CASSLAKRQGAYQETQYF
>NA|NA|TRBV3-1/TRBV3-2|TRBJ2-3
TGTGCCAGCAGCCAAGATTTGGCTACAGATACGCAGTATTTT
CASSQDLATDTQYF
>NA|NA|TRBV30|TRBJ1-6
TGTGCCTGGAGTCTCAAAGCAGGGGCATCACCCCTCCACTTT
CAWSLKAGASPLHF
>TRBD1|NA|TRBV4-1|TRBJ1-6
TGCGCCAGCAGCCAAGAATTGGGACAGGGATATTATAATTCACCCCTCCACTTT
CASSQELGQGYYNSPLHF
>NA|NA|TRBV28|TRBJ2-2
TGTGCCAGCAGGCAGACGGGAACCGGGGAGCTGTTTTTT
CASRQTGTGELFF
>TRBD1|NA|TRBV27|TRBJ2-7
TGTGCCAGCAGTTTCAACAGGGGCCCCTACGAGCAGTACTTC
CASSFNRGPYEQYF
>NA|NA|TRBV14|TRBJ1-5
TGTGCCAGCAGCCACCCCCACGGACTTAATCATCAGCCCCAGCATTTT
CASSHPHGLNHQPQHF
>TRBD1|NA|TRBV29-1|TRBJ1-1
TGCAGCGTGAAACAGGGGGCCAGTGAAGCTTTCTTT
CSVKQGASEAFF
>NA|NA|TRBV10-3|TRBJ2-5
TGTGCCATCAGTGGGTCCGGGGAAGAGACCCAGTACTTC
CAISGSGEETQYF
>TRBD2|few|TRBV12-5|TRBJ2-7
TGTGCTAGTGGCTATGCTAGCGGGAGAGGAATCTACGAGCAGTACTTC
CASGYASGRGIYEQYF
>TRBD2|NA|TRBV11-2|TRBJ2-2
TGTGCCAGCAGCCCCCGGACTAGTAGGCCCGGGGAGCTGTTTTTT
CASSPRTSRPGELFF
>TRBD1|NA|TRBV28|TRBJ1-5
TGTGCCAGCAGTTTGGTTTCAGGGGGCGGTCAGCCCCAGCATTTT
CASSLVSGGGQPQHF
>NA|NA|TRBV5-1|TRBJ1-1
TGCGCCAGCAGCTTGGGGGGCCCCATGAACACTGAAGCTTTCTTT
CASSLGGPMNTEAFF
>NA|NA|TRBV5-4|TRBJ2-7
TGTGCCAGCAGCTTGGCAGGGGTGGTGAAAGAGCAGTACTTC
CASSLAGVVKEQYF
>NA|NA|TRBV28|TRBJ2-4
TGTGCCAGCATCGGGTCGCTAGACCTAGCCAAAAACATTCAGTACTTC
CASIGSLDLAKNIQYF
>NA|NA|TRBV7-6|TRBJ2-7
TGTGCCAGCAGCCGAATACAGGGTTACGAGCAGTACTTC
CASSRIQGYEQYF
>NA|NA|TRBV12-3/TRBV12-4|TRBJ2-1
TGTGCCAGTACCCGGGACAACCCCAATGAGCAGTTCTTC
CASTRDNPNEQFF
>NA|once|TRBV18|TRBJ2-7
TGTGCCAGCTCACCCATGGGGGATAGCGGCTACGAGCAGTACTTC
CASSPMGDSGYEQYF
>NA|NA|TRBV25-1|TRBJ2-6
TGTGCCAGCAGTGAATTAAGGACAGACTCTGGGGCCAACGTCCTGACTTTC
CASSELRTDSGANVLTF
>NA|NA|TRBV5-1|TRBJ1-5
TGCGCCAGCAGCTCGGCTCCGGGGCAGCCCCAGCATTTT
CASSSAPGQPQHF
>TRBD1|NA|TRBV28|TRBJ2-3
TGTGCCAGCAGTTTAATTTCAGGGACAGGCACAGATACGCAGTATTTT
CASSLISGTGTDTQYF
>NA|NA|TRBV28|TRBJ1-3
TGTGCCAGCAGTTTTGGGGGGAGAGGGCAAAACACCATATATTTT
CASSFGGRGQNTIYF
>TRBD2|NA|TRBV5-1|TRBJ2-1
TGCGCCAGCAGCTTGACTAGCGCAAATGAGCAGTTCTTC
CASSLTSANEQFF
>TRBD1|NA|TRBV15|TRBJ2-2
TGTGCCACCAGCACACAGACAGGGCTTGCCGGGGAGCTGTTTTTT
CATSTQTGLAGELFF
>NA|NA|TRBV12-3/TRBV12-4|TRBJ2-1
TGTGCCAGCACCAGGGGTCGCTACAATGAGCAGTTCTTC
CASTRGRYNEQFF